This TCR beta chain comes out of a study of T-cell reconstitution after alpha-beta-depleted transplantation in children. This clonotype was seen a few times. V was clipped by 5 bases and J by 8 bases, with 13 bases between them. Germline V gene lookup returns CDR1 SGHTA and CDR2 FQGTGA. The CDR3 spans 13 residues. The TCRbeta library was prepared with unique molecular identifiers. TCRdb reprocessed the PCR reads via MiXCR and lists one record per CDR3 protein. The sample contains hundreds of thousands of distinct CDR3 sequences, 17% of which appear only once. Here the sequenced sample was PBMCs, mostly from graft donor cells, taken 360 days after TCRalphabeta/CD19-depleted stem cell transplant. The TCR was taken from a male patient aged 2 to 9 who had a stem cell transplant for acute lymphoblastic leukemia, so the T cells may come from the graft donor. The chain is built from TRBV7-3 and TRBJ2-1; D ambiguous. This CDR3 reads CASSLTRVDEQFF. For the CDR3, the DNA is TGTGCCAGCAGCCTCACCCGAGTCGATGAGCAGTTCTTC.